The TCR beta chain described here comes from a study of T cell repertoires in cytomegalovirus infection. Study-wide context: Recently identified HLA-C-restricted and well-studied HLA-B-restricted CMV epitopes were used. Indicated by public TCR beta signatures were CMV infection and matching HLA type. Findings and limits, study-wide: In two of eight donors, the top clonotype was HLA-C-restricted CMV-specific. Totalled public TCR beta family frequency picked out people who carried CMV plus the relevant HLA.

In the case of this clonotype: The antigen remains undetermined.

The CDR3 sequence is 14 residues long. V was pared by 4 bases and J by 2 bases, with 12 bases between. CDR1 is LNHDA and CDR2 is SQIVND in the germline V gene (reference sequence). Each CDR3 protein is one row after TCRdb ran MiXCR on the reads. Among a few hundred thousand distinct CDR3 sequences listed, around two fifths were seen once. This clonotype originated in a human donor in good health (CMV status not recorded). Some clones in this sample may be carry-over from other donors' samples. The sample here was cultured PBMCs, taken from culture after CMV antigen stimulation. The gene calls are TRBV19 and TRBJ2-7; perhaps TRBD2 as D (6 bases). CDR3 DNA: TGTGCCAGTAGTACGGGGGACGGAGCCTACGAGCAGTACTTC. Its translation is CASSTGDGAYEQYF. Full variable domain (outside the CDR3, taken from reference TRBV19 and TRBJ2-7): DGGITQSPKYLFRKEGQNVTLSCEQNLNHDAMYWYRQDPGQGLRLIYYSQIVNDFQKGDIAEGYSVSREKKESFPLTVTSAQKNPTAFYLCASSTGDGAYEQYFGPGTRLTVT.